What follows are 5 T cell receptor beta chains derived from one specimen sequenced in a study of T cells after yellow fever vaccination. TCRdb passed the 5' RACE reads through MiXCR, listing each CDR3 protein once. The repertoire holds about 94,000 distinct CDR3 sequences, 8.9% seen once, with approximately 16% in the top ten. Source: CD8+ T cells not binding an NS4B(214-222) dextramer, sorted from PBMCs, taken around 14 days after the first yellow fever vaccination. The receptor source for this set is a man between 18 and 35 years old who received the YFV17D yellow fever vaccine.

This rearrangement joins TRBV7-3 to TRBJ2-7; 10 nucleotides align to TRBD2. V lost 4 bases, J lost 3 bases, and 9 bases stayed unmatched. Germline values: CDR1 SGHTA, CDR2 FQGTGA. The CDR3 runs 16 residues. CDR3 bases: TGTGCCAGCAGCTCGCCAACTAGCGGGGCGGTCTACGAGCAGTACGTC. Encoded protein: CASSSPTSGAVYEQYV.

This chain connects TRBV4-1 to TRBJ2-1; 8 bases line up with TRBD2. The CDR3 is made up of 17 amino acids. V was pared by 3 bases and J by 8 bases, with 15 bases of the junction left unmatched. The germline V gene has CDR1 MGHRA and CDR2 YSYEKL. The CDR3 protein is CASSQKMSRGAGDEQFF. The CDR3 nucleotides read TGCGCCAGCAGCCAGAAGATGTCGCGGGGGGCCGGGGATGAGCAGTTCTTC.

This clonotype was seen more than once but under ten times. The V call is TRBV9, the J call TRBJ2-7, with D unresolved. CDR1 and CDR2 (germline): SGDLS, YYNGEE. V shed 3 bases and J shed 2 bases, with 6 bases lying between them. CDR3 length: 12 residues. The CDR3 region is CASSGSTYEQYF. Written as DNA, the CDR3 is TGTGCCAGCAGCGGAAGCACCTACGAGCAGTACTTC.

The CDR3 spells CASSLTRQQETQYF. CDR3 coding DNA: TGTGCCAGCAGCTTGACCAGACAGCAAGAGACCCAGTACTTC. The rearrangement links TRBV7-9 to TRBJ2-5, with D maybe TRBD1 (5 bases). Germline CDR1 is SEHNR and CDR2 is FQNEAQ (reference sequence). The V end lost 3 bases, the J end lost 2 bases, and 10 bases lay between the germline ends. The CDR3 spans 14 residues.

The chain uses TRBV6-5 and TRBJ1-4; no definite D call. In germline, CDR1 is MNHEY, CDR2 SVGAGI. The CDR3 has 16 residues. V lost 0 bases and J 4 bases, leaving 12 bases between the germline ends. CDR3 sequence: CASSYSVLQVNEKLFF. The CDR3 nucleotides read TGTGCCAGCAGTTACTCTGTTTTGCAGGTTAATGAAAAACTGTTTTTT.